Below are 29 T cell receptor beta chains sequenced from a single sample in a study of T cells in Graves' hyperthyroidism and ophthalmopathy. Amplified regions were TCR beta CDR3 sequences from RNA transcripts. Initially, a first-round RT-PCR of the TCR CDR3 employed the HTBI primer set. In TCRdb, the multiplex PCR reads were re-called with MiXCR into one record per CDR3 protein. This table has 350,000 to 500,000 distinct CDR3 sequences, roughly 13% appearing once. The specimen was blood. The receptors originated from a woman aged 18-35 years with Graves' hyperthyroidism.

The V call is TRBV4-1, the J call TRBJ2-5; 7 nucleotides agree with TRBD1. Per the germline V gene, CDR1 is MGHRA and CDR2 is YSYEKL. The CDR3 contains 15 residues. Trimming took 3 bases from V and 4 from J; bases not matched to a gene: 8. CDR3: CASSHQDRVGETQYF. The CDR3, as DNA: TGCGCCAGCAGCCACCAAGACAGGGTCGGAGAGACCCAGTACTTC.

A few counts support this clonotype. V usage is TRBV5-1 and J usage is TRBJ1-2; D is unclear. The CDR3 runs to 12 residues. With 7 bases removed from V and 5 bases from J, the gap between germline ends came to 12 bases. The V gene's germline CDR1 is SGHRS and CDR2 YFSETQ. The CDR3 region is CASGEGGYGYTF. CDR3 coding DNA: TGCGCCAGCGGAGAGGGAGGTTATGGCTACACCTTC.

Worth noting for this clonotype: It may be a read error: a sequence one base away is much more abundant. The chain has TRBV28 and TRBJ1-1; TRBD1 aligns across 9 bases. V was pared by 8 bases and J by 6 bases, with 10 bases of the junction left unmatched. The CDR3 length is 14 residues. Germline V CDR1 and CDR2: MDHEN, SYDVKM. CDR3 amino acids: CASGSGQGNSEAFF. The CDR3 bases are TGTGCCAGCGGTTCTGGACAGGGGAATTCTGAAGCTTTCTTT.

A few counts support this clonotype. The chain joins TRBV9 to TRBJ2-7; TRBD1 agrees at 9 bases. This CDR3 is 16 amino acids long. The V and J ends lost 0 bases and 0 bases, in that order; junction bases with no gene match: 4. Germline V gene lookup returns CDR1 SGDLS and CDR2 YYNGEE. CDR3 sequence: CASSVDEGQGSYEQYF. The CDR3 DNA reads TGTGCCAGCAGCGTAGACGAGGGACAGGGCTCCTACGAGCAGTACTTC.

Remarks on this clonotype: A much more abundant neighbour one base away suggests this may be a read error. The chain combines TRBV7-2 with TRBJ1-1, with D possibly being TRBD1 (5 bases). Trimming removed 4 bases from V and 0 bases from J, with 12 bases in between. This CDR3 comprises 15 residues. Germline V gene data show CDR1 as SGHTA and CDR2 as FQGNSA. For the CDR3, the DNA is TGTGCCAGCAGCTCCTCGAGGGGTCTGAACACTGAAGCTTTCTTT. Translated, it gives CASSSSRGLNTEAFF.

The chain joins TRBV12-5 to TRBJ2-2; TRBD1 might be the D (6 bases). Germline V gives CDR1 LGHNT, CDR2 FRNRAP. CDR3 length equals 14 residues. Trimming took 5 bases from V and 6 from J, leaving 13 bases between them. CDR3 in amino acids: CASGLGGSAGELFF. The CDR3 DNA reads TGTGCTAGTGGTCTAGGGGGTTCGGCCGGGGAGCTGTTTTTT.

This clonotype was found a few times. The chain is built from TRBV5-6 and TRBJ2-7; no reliable D call. The CDR3 length is 12 residues. CDR1 is SGHDT and CDR2 is YYEEEE in the germline V gene. V shed 1 base and J shed 2 bases, with 4 bases lying between them. CDR3: CASSLFAYEQYF. DNA of the CDR3: TGTGCCAGCAGCTTGTTCGCCTACGAGCAGTACTTC.

Points on this clonotype: At one end, the junction sequence differs from germline, possibly due to a read error. The chain is built from TRBV19 and TRBJ1-1; D not resolved. CDR3 size: 16 residues. Germline CDR1 is LNHDA and CDR2 is SQIVND (reference sequence). CDR3 nucleotide sequence: TGTGCCAGTAGCCTAGTAGGTGGCCCCGTGAACACTGAAGCTTCCTTT. Protein sequence: CASSLVGGPVNTEASF.

The chain is built from TRBV19 and TRBJ2-1; no firm D call. Trimming removed 4 bases at V and 0 bases at J, with 10 bases between. CDR3 length: 15 residues. Germline values: CDR1 LNHDA, CDR2 SQIVND (reference sequence). DNA for the CDR3: TGTGCCAGTAGTAGGGCCCTCAGCTCCTACAATGAGCAGTTCTTC. Encoded protein: CASSRALSSYNEQFF.

This clonotype has ten or more counts. The chain links TRBV15 to TRBJ2-7, with TRBD1 identical over 7 bases. The CDR3 sequence is 14 residues long. V dropped 0 bases and J dropped 2; count of bases not matched to a gene: 1. CDR1 LNHNV and CDR2 YYDKDF come from the germline V gene (reference sequence). CDR3 in amino acids: CATSREGGPYEQYF. Here the CDR3 DNA reads TGTGCCACCAGCAGAGAAGGGGGCCCCTACGAGCAGTACTTC.

This clonotype came up a few times. The chain is built from TRBV7-9 and TRBJ1-1; no firm D call. In germline, CDR1 is SEHNR, CDR2 FQNEAQ (reference sequence). This CDR3 has 14 amino acids. Trimming pared 2 bases from V and 3 bases from J, leaving 10 bases between. CDR3 DNA sequence: TGTGCCAGCAGCTTATACTTAACGGACACTGAAGCTTTCTTT. Translation: CASSLYLTDTEAFF.

In this sample, this clonotype turned up many times. The chain has TRBV7-9 and TRBJ1-5, with D perhaps TRBD1 (5 bases). Germline CDR1 reads SEHNR; CDR2 reads FQNEAQ (reference sequence). Deletions cut 1 base from V and 0 bases from J, with 10 bases between. This CDR3 comprises 16 residues. The CDR3 sequence is CASSLGDDYSNQPQHF. CDR3 in DNA: TGTGCCAGCAGCTTAGGGGACGATTATAGCAATCAGCCCCAGCATTTT. The variable domain in full, completed from reference TRBV7-9 and TRBJ1-5, reads DTGVSQNPRHKITKRGQNVTFRCDPISEHNRLYWYRQTLGQGPEFLTYFQNEAQLEKSRLLSDRFSAERPKGSFSTLEIQRTEQGDSAMYLCASSLGDDYSNQPQHFGDGTRLSIL.

This clonotype has a count of ten or more. This sequence joins TRBV30 and TRBJ1-4, with D uncertain. With 3 bases removed from V and 1 base from J, the gap between germline ends came to 15 bases. The CDR3 sequence is 16 residues long. Germline CDR1 and CDR2: GTSNPN and SVGIG (reference sequence). Here the CDR3 reads CAWSLMGVRTNEKLFF. In nucleotides, the CDR3 is TGTGCCTGGAGCCTCATGGGTGTCAGAACTAATGAAAAACTGTTTTTT.

Worth noting for this clonotype: One base away lies a much larger clone, so this may be a sequencing read error. The V call is TRBV3-1, the J call TRBJ2-3; D call uncertain. The length of the CDR3 is 12 residues. The germline CDR1 and CDR2 sequences are LGHDT and YNNKEL (reference sequence). This chain's CDR3 is CVSSHLSYTQYF. DNA of the CDR3: TGTGTCAGCAGCCACCTGTCGTATACGCAGTATTTT.

This clonotype appeared a few times. This rearrangement joins TRBV20-1 to TRBJ2-2; the D is unclear. This CDR3 contains 14 residues. Germline V CDR1 and CDR2: DFQATT, SNEGSKA (reference sequence). Between the trimmed V and J ends, which lost 5 bases and 6 bases, there was a span of 16 bases. The CDR3: CSARALHRAGELFF. CDR3 nucleotides: TGCAGTGCTCGCGCCCTCCACAGAGCCGGGGAGCTGTTTTTT.

This clonotype was found many times. V usage is TRBV5-1 and J usage is TRBJ2-7; TRBD1 matches 9 bases. V lost 4 bases to trimming and J lost 2 bases; unmatched junction nucleotides: 7. Germline loops: CDR1 SGHRS, CDR2 YFSETQ. The CDR3 length is 15 residues. CDR3 nucleotides: TGCGCCAGCAGCGACCGGGACAGGGACGCCTACGAGCAGTACTTC. It encodes CASSDRDRDAYEQYF. The full variable domain, with the rest looked up from reference TRBV5-1 and TRBJ2-7, is KAGVTQTPRYLIKTRGQQVTLSCSPISGHRSVSWYQQTPGQGLQFLFEYFSETQRNKGNFPGRFSGRQFSNSRSEMNVSTLELGDSALYLCASSDRDRDAYEQYFGPGTRLTVT.

There are many counts of this clonotype. The rearrangement joins TRBV14 to TRBJ1-2; D unclear. This CDR3 is built from 13 residues. Germline values: CDR1 SGHDN, CDR2 FVKESK. V was pared by 3 bases and J by 4 bases, with 9 bases between. CDR3 sequence (DNA): TGTGCCAGCAGCCATCGGGAATCCTATGGCTACACCTTC. It translates to CASSHRESYGYTF. The whole variable domain, filled in from reference TRBV14 and TRBJ1-2, reads EAGVTQFPSHSVIEKGQTVTLRCDPISGHDNLYWYRRVMGKEIKFLLHFVKESKQDESGMPNNRFLAERTGGTYSTLKVQPAELEDSGVYFCASSHRESYGYTFGSGTRLTVV.

This clonotype appeared a few times. The genes are TRBV20-1 and TRBJ2-2; TRBD2 matches 8 bases. Trimming cost V 6 bases and J 3 bases; bases outside gene matches: 9. Germline CDR1 reads DFQATT; CDR2 reads SNEGSKA (reference sequence). The CDR3 loop spans 15 amino acids. CDR3 amino acids: CSAKSGRGDTGELFF. CDR3 DNA: TGCAGTGCCAAGAGCGGGAGAGGAGACACCGGGGAGCTGTTTTTT.

This clonotype has at least ten counts. The chain joins TRBV9 to TRBJ2-7; 14 nucleotides match TRBD2. Trimming removed 0 bases from V and 4 bases from J; junction bases left unmatched: 3. The CDR3 has 16 residues. CDR1 and CDR2 (germline): SGDLS, YYNGEE. In DNA form, the CDR3 reads TGTGCCAGCAGCGTAGGGGGACTAGCGGGAGCTTACGAGCAGTACTTC. Translated, it gives CASSVGGLAGAYEQYF.

This clonotype was observed many times. The CDR3 sequence: CASSFDSNTEAFF. CDR3 in DNA: TGCGCCAGCAGCTTCGACAGTAACACTGAAGCTTTCTTT. The chain has TRBV5-1 and TRBJ1-1, with D possibly TRBD1 on 5 matching bases. This CDR3 has 13 amino acids. V was cut by 2 bases and J by 2 bases, with 7 bases left in between. CDR1 is SGHRS, CDR2 YFSETQ, per germline.

This clonotype was seen more than once but under ten times. Since a much larger clone is just one base distant, this may be a read error. This chain links TRBV2 with TRBJ1-1; weak D call: TRBD1 (6 bases). Trimming stripped 6 bases from V and 4 bases from J, with 9 bases between. This CDR3 has 12 residues. The germline V gene has CDR1 SNHLY and CDR2 FYNNEI. CDR3 protein: CASRGAPTEAFF. The CDR3 nucleotides read TGTGCCAGCAGGGGGGCACCCACTGAAGCTTTCTTT.

This clonotype was counted ten times or more. The chain uses TRBV19 and TRBJ1-5, with D possibly TRBD1 on 6 matching bases. CDR3 length: 14 residues. CDR1 is LNHDA, CDR2 SQIVND, per germline (reference sequence). With 6 bases removed from V and 2 bases from J, the gap between germline ends came to 11 bases. The CDR3 sequence: CASRGTIGNQPQHF. The CDR3 DNA reads TGTGCCAGTAGGGGGACAATAGGCAATCAGCCCCAGCATTTT.

The chain joins TRBV4-3 to TRBJ2-1; D unresolved. This CDR3 region has 17 residues. V was trimmed by 1 base and J by 3 bases, leaving 16 bases between them. Germline lookup yields CDR1 LGHNA and CDR2 YSLEER. This CDR3 reads CASSQVGQDGYYNEQFF. The CDR3 DNA reads as TGCGCCAGCAGCCAAGTGGGCCAGGACGGCTACTACAATGAGCAGTTCTTC.

This sequence joins TRBV2 and TRBJ2-3; no firm D call. Trimming removed 4 bases from V and 5 bases from J, with 13 bases in between. The CDR3 length is 14 residues. Germline V lookup: CDR1 SNHLY, CDR2 FYNNEI. The CDR3 nucleotides read TGTGCCAGCAGTGGGTTACTTCCAGGAGATACGCAGTATTTT. It yields the protein CASSGLLPGDTQYF.

Ten or more counts support this clonotype. The chain combines TRBV6-2 or TRBV6-3 with TRBJ2-7; the D call may be TRBD1 or TRBD2 (5 bases each). CDR3 length equals 12 residues. Germline V CDR1 and CDR2: MNHEY, SVGEGT. V was shortened by 4 bases and J by 5 bases, with 9 bases between the two germline ends. In DNA, the CDR3 is TGTGCCAGCAGTTCGAGGGGCGACGAGCAGTACTTC. As protein: CASSSRGDEQYF.

This clonotype was counted at least ten times. The chain combines TRBV5-1 with TRBJ2-3, with 8 bases aligning to TRBD1. The CDR3 consists of 16 residues. V lost 4 bases and J lost 5; bases outside the gene matches: 12. Germline V lookup: CDR1 SGHRS, CDR2 YFSETQ. The CDR3 region has the DNA TGCGCCAGCAGCGACACAACAGGACAGGGAGGAGATACGCAGTATTTT. Translating it yields CASSDTTGQGGDTQYF.

The V call is TRBV20-1, the J call TRBJ1-4; unclear D gene. The CDR3 is made up of 14 amino acids. Trimming left V 3 bases short and J 7 bases short, with 15 bases between. Germline V CDR1 and CDR2: DFQATT, SNEGSKA (reference sequence). The CDR3 DNA sequence: TGCAGTGCTAGTCCCGGGCGGGTGGGTGAAAAACTGTTTTTT. Encoded protein: CSASPGRVGEKLFF.

In this sample, this clonotype turned up many times. This chain uses TRBV20-1 with TRBJ2-3, with 13 bases lining up with TRBD2. CDR1 is DFQATT and CDR2 is SNEGSKA in the germline V gene (reference sequence). This CDR3 is 15 amino acids long. The V gene end was trimmed by 5 bases and the J gene end by 1 base; junction bases not matched to a gene: 3. The CDR3 sequence: CSAAGLAGGTDTQYF. The CDR3 coding sequence is TGCAGTGCTGCCGGACTAGCGGGAGGCACAGATACGCAGTATTTT.

This clonotype has a count of ten or more. The chain recombines TRBV7-9 with TRBJ2-7, with a possible D match to TRBD2 (6 bases). V was cut by 2 bases and J by 4 bases, with 15 bases left in between. Germline V lookup: CDR1 SEHNR, CDR2 FQNEAQ (reference sequence). CDR3 length: 15 amino acids. CDR3 DNA: TGTGCCAGCAGCTTACTTCCCGGGAGTGGTTACGAGCAGTACTTC. It yields the protein CASSLLPGSGYEQYF.